Listed below are T cell receptor beta chains from one sample, sequenced in a study of T cells in Graves' hyperthyroidism and ophthalmopathy. Via MiXCR, TCRdb re-called the multiplex PCR reads, giving one row per CDR3 protein. This sample has fewer than 350,000 distinct CDR3 sequences, with roughly 18% found just once. Material for sequencing was blood. The receptor set was obtained from a woman between 45 and 65 years old with Graves' hyperthyroidism. Each CDR3 is given with its conserved first and last residue. D genes are given only for firm matches. Part of the rows lack a size; the others show once, few, many or a class for expanded clones.

D,J,size,V,CDR3,DNA
.,TRBJ2-6,few,TRBV5-1,CASSLGPSSGANVLTF,TGCGCCAGCAGCTTGGGTCCCAGCTCTGGGGCCAACGTCCTGACTTTC
TRBD2,TRBJ2-3,many,TRBV11-2,CASSLVAGGADTQYF,TGTGCCAGCAGCTTAGTCGCGGGGGGAGCAGATACGCAGTATTTT
.,TRBJ2-2,.,TRBV6-2/TRBV6-3,CASSYPGYNTGELFF,TGTGCCAGCAGTTACCCGGGATATAACACCGGGGAGCTGTTTTTT
.,TRBJ2-1,.,TRBV28,CASSLYLNLESLHNEQFF,TGTGCCAGCAGTTTATACCTGAATCTAGAGTCTTTGCACAATGAGCAGTTCTTC
.,TRBJ1-1,many,TRBV11-2,CASSRPRRGVTEAFF,TGTGCCAGCAGCCGGCCGCGTCGTGGAGTCACTGAAGCTTTCTTT
.,TRBJ1-4,.,TRBV2,CASSVLAGGAGEGNEKLFF,TGTGCCAGCAGTGTGCTAGCGGGAGGAGCCGGGGAAGGTAATGAAAAACTGTTTTTT
.,TRBJ1-6,many,TRBV2,CASSDGRQISNSPLHF,TGTGCCAGCAGTGACGGCCGACAGATATCTAATTCACCCCTCCACTTT
TRBD1,TRBJ2-7,.,TRBV11-2,CASRGQRESEQYF,TGTGCCAGCAGGGGACAGAGGGAGAGCGAGCAGTACTTC
TRBD2,TRBJ2-1,many,TRBV9,CASSVTSGGTYNEQFF,TGTGCCAGCAGCGTGACTAGCGGAGGGACCTACAATGAGCAGTTCTTC
TRBD1,TRBJ2-5,many,TRBV3-1,CASSRDRGETQYF,TGTGCCAGCAGTCGGGACAGAGGAGAGACCCAGTACTTC
.,TRBJ1-5,.,TRBV19,CASTMGGHNQPQHF,TGTGCCAGTACGATGGGAGGCCACAATCAGCCCCAGCATTTT
TRBD1,TRBJ2-5,.,TRBV6-1,CASSAGTGEFETQYF,TGTGCCAGCAGCGCCGGGACAGGGGAATTCGAGACCCAGTACTTC
.,TRBJ1-3,.,TRBV29-1,CSASGGNTIYF,TGCAGCGCCTCCGGAGGAAACACCATATATTTT
.,TRBJ1-6,many,TRBV18,CASSPQVAGEDSPLHF,TGTGCCAGCTCACCACAGGTGGCAGGGGAGGACTCACCCCTCCACTTT
.,TRBJ1-2,.,TRBV6-1,CASSEGGRAYGYTF,TGTGCCAGCAGTGAAGGGGGCAGGGCCTATGGCTACACCTTC
TRBD1,TRBJ2-1,many,TRBV6-2/TRBV6-3,CASRTGQGWNEQFF,TGTGCCAGCAGGACGGGACAGGGGTGGAATGAGCAGTTCTTC
.,TRBJ1-6,many,TRBV27,CASSSRVDSPLHF,TGTGCCAGCAGTTCCAGGGTAGATTCACCCCTCCACTTT
TRBD2,TRBJ2-5,many,TRBV12-3/TRBV12-4,CASESSGTSGMRRYF,TGTGCCAGCGAGTCTTCCGGGACTAGCGGGATGAGGAGGTACTTC
.,TRBJ2-3,.,TRBV6-1,CASTQTGTSDTQYF,TGTGCCAGCACCCAAACCGGGACCTCAGATACGCAGTATTTT
.,TRBJ1-2,.,TRBV6-1,CASSVPTTNYGYTF,TGTGCCAGCAGTGTCCCAACAACTAACTATGGCTACACCTTC
TRBD1,TRBJ1-4,.,TRBV11-2,CASSPPDRGLEKLFF,TGTGCCAGCAGCCCCCCGGACAGGGGGCTAGAAAAACTGTTTTTT
TRBD1,TRBJ1-2,many,TRBV7-8,CASSSPGQGKTYGYTF,TGTGCCAGCAGCTCCCCGGGACAGGGGAAGACTTATGGCTACACCTTC
.,TRBJ1-2,.,TRBV10-3,CAISHDTNYGYTF,TGTGCCATCAGTCACGACACGAACTATGGCTACACCTTC
.,TRBJ2-5,many,TRBV12-3/TRBV12-4,CASSWEAETQYF,TGTGCCAGCAGTTGGGAGGCGGAGACCCAGTACTTC
.,TRBJ1-5,.,TRBV19,CASSIKGLINQPQHF,TGTGCCAGTAGTATCAAGGGACTGATCAATCAGCCCCAGCATTTT
.,TRBJ1-6,few,TRBV9,CASSVGDGPFGNSPLHF,TGTGCCAGCAGCGTAGGGGACGGCCCTTTTGGGAATTCACCCCTCCACTTT
.,TRBJ2-1,few,TRBV7-3,CASSLFRVSPNEQFF,TGTGCCAGCAGCTTATTCCGCGTCAGCCCCAATGAGCAGTTCTTC
.,TRBJ2-4,many,TRBV18,CASSPLGGQDKNIQYF,TGTGCCAGCTCACCACTAGGAGGGCAAGACAAAAACATTCAGTACTTC
.,TRBJ2-3,many,TRBV5-1,CASSLGGGPGVGDTQYF,TGCGCCAGCAGCTTGGGGGGAGGCCCCGGCGTGGGAGATACGCAGTATTTT
.,TRBJ2-7,.,TRBV29-1,CSVVLGTGTYEQYF,TGCAGCGTTGTTTTGGGGACTGGAACCTACGAGCAGTACTTC
TRBD2,TRBJ2-5,few,TRBV7-9,CASTARSLAGETQYF,TGTGCCAGCACCGCGCGTTCGCTAGCGGGAGAGACCCAGTACTTC
.,TRBJ1-2,many,TRBV12-3/TRBV12-4,CASNGGQGYGYTF,TGTGCCAGCAATGGGGGGCAGGGCTATGGCTACACCTTC
.,TRBJ1-1,.,TRBV5-8,CASSLVVYTEAFF,TGTGCCAGCAGCCTTGTGGTATACACTGAAGCTTTCTTT
.,TRBJ1-1,many,TRBV20-1,CSAIVPGTNTEAFF,TGCAGTGCGATCGTCCCCGGGACGAACACTGAAGCTTTCTTT
TRBD1,TRBJ1-2,many,TRBV12-3/TRBV12-4,CASSNPGGVGGYGYTF,TGTGCCAGCAGCAACCCAGGGGGAGTCGGGGGCTATGGCTACACCTTC
.,TRBJ1-4,.,TRBV6-2/TRBV6-3,CASSYRTPTEGKLFF,TGTGCCAGCAGTTACAGGACACCTACGGAGGGGAAACTGTTTTTT
.,TRBJ2-1,.,TRBV7-6,CASSSGVGNNEQFF,TGTGCCAGCAGCTCGGGAGTGGGGAACAATGAGCAGTTCTTC
.,TRBJ2-1,many,TRBV3-1,CASSSSTRDNEQFF,TGTGCCAGCAGCTCTAGCACAAGGGACAATGAGCAGTTCTTC
.,TRBJ2-2,.,TRBV20-1,CSAPGRPDTGELFF,TGCAGTGCTCCGGGACGCCCGGACACCGGGGAGCTGTTTTTT
.,TRBJ2-1,many,TRBV3-1,CASSQGWNEQFF,TGTGCCAGCAGCCAGGGGTGGAATGAGCAGTTCTTC
TRBD2,TRBJ2-1,few,TRBV7-2,CASSLGPGGYNEQFF,TGTGCCAGCAGCTTAGGACCGGGGGGCTACAATGAGCAGTTCTTC
.,TRBJ1-2,few,TRBV7-8,CASSLRETDYGYTF,TGTGCCAGCAGCTTACGAGAGACAGACTATGGCTACACCTTC
TRBD1,TRBJ2-7,many,TRBV5-1,CASTAGTGGSDEQYF,TGCGCCAGCACGGCCGGGACAGGGGGCAGCGACGAGCAGTACTTC
.,TRBJ1-3,.,TRBV7-3,CASSLTAGGGNTIYF,TGTGCCAGCAGCTTAACCGCGGGAGGAGGAAACACCATATATTTT
TRBD1,TRBJ1-3,many,TRBV12-5,CASGTDRANTIYF,TGTGCTAGTGGTACGGACAGGGCAAACACCATATATTTT
.,TRBJ2-2,many,TRBV19,CATSDLSARTGELFF,TGTGCCACCTCCGATCTATCCGCCAGGACCGGGGAGCTGTTTTTT
.,TRBJ1-2,many,TRBV11-2,CASSPGQFTNYGYTF,TGTGCCAGCAGCCCAGGACAGTTTACTAACTATGGCTACACCTTC
TRBD1,TRBJ1-1,.,TRBV29-1,CSVRARGQFEAFF,TGCAGCGTTAGGGCCAGGGGGCAGTTTGAAGCTTTCTTT
TRBD1,TRBJ1-1,many,TRBV20-1,CSGTGGRSQMNTEAFF,TGCAGTGGGACAGGGGGCCGGTCCCAGATGAACACTGAAGCTTTCTTT
.,TRBJ2-3,many,TRBV6-1,CASSEAWGTDTQYF,TGTGCCAGCAGTGAAGCTTGGGGCACAGATACGCAGTATTTT
.,TRBJ2-1,.,TRBV6-2/TRBV6-3,CASSYSFIGRGFYNEQFF,TGTGCCAGCAGTTACTCCTTCATAGGCAGGGGATTCTACAATGAGCAGTTCTTC
.,TRBJ2-1,few,TRBV19,CASSATGLGTDEQFF,TGTGCCAGTAGTGCGACAGGACTCGGGACCGATGAGCAGTTCTTC
.,TRBJ2-5,many,TRBV10-3,CAISGDEETQYF,TGTGCCATCAGTGGTGACGAAGAGACCCAGTACTTC